This T cell receptor beta chain was obtained from a study of blood T cell repertoires in COVID-19. Study context: The study drew acute and convalescent COVID-19 samples from the United States, Italy and Spain.

Per the original data handling: Reference gene primers were amplified, and this amplification served to estimate nucleated cell counts. Sequencing was performed with immunoSEQ multiplex PCR; in TCRdb, only in-frame clones are kept and a portion is missing. V and J calls and clone size are as listed in that table; D and trimming were resolved from the DNA. This sample carries 150,000 to 200,000 clones, 80% to 90% of them seen once, and the ten largest clones take approximately 2.9%. Sequences were obtained from peripheral blood. The TCR was taken from a man between 60 and 75 years old with acute or convalescent COVID-19.

The CDR3 nucleotides are TGTGCCAGCAGCCAGGGGCCGACCTCCTACGAGCAGTACTTC. Its protein is CASSQGPTSYEQYF. The chain has TRBV4-2 and TRBJ2-7; D perhaps matches TRBD1 (5 bases). There are 14 residues in the CDR3. The germline V gene encodes CDR1 LGHNA and CDR2 YNFKEQ. Trimming stripped 3 bases from V and 0 bases from J, with 9 bases between.